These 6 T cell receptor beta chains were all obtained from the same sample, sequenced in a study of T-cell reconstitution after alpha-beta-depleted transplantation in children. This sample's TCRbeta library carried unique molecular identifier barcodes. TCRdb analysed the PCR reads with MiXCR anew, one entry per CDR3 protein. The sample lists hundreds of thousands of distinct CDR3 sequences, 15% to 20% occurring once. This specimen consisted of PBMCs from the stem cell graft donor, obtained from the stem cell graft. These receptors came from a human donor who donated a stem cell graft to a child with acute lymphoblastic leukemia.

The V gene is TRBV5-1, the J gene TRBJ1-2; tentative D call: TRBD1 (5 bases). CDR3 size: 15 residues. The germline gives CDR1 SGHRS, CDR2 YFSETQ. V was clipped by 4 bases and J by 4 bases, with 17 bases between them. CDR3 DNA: TGCGCCAGCAGCCCCGGGAGGGGCCTTTCCTATGGCTACACCTTC. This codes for CASSPGRGLSYGYTF.

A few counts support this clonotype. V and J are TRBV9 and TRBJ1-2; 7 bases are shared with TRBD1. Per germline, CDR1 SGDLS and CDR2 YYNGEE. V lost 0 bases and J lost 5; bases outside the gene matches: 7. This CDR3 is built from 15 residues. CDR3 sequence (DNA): TGTGCCAGCAGCGTAGAGTTGGCAGGGGGTTATGGCTACACCTTC. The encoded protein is CASSVELAGGYGYTF.

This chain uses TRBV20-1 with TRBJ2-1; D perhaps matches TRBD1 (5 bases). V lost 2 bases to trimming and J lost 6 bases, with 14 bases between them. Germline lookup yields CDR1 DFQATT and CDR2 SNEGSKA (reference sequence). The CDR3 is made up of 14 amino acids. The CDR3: CSARWAGLANEQFF. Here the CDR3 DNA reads TGCAGTGCTAGATGGGCAGGGTTGGCCAATGAGCAGTTCTTC.

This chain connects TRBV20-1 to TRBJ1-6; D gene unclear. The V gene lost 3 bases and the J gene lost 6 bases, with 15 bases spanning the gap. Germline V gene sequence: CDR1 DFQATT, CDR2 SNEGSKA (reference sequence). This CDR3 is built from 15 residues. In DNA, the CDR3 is TGCAGTGCTAGGCCCTTTGTAGGCCTTAATTCACCCCTCCACTTT. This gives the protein CSARPFVGLNSPLHF.

The CDR3: CATSRDGNGWADTQYF. The CDR3 DNA sequence: TGTGCCACCAGCAGAGACGGGAATGGTTGGGCAGATACGCAGTATTTT. The chain carries TRBV15 and TRBJ2-3; D possibly corresponds to TRBD2 (5 bases). The length of the CDR3 is 16 residues. Trimming shortened V by 0 bases and J by 4 bases, and 14 bases separated the two germline ends. Per the germline V gene, CDR1 is LNHNV and CDR2 is YYDKDF (reference sequence). Combining the CDR3 with reference TRBV15 and TRBJ2-3 gives the whole variable domain DAMVIQNPRYQVTQFGKPVTLSCSQTLNHNVMYWYQQKSSQAPKLLFHYYDKDFNNEADTPDNFQSRRPNTSFCFLDIRSPGLGDTAMYLCATSRDGNGWADTQYFGPGTRLTVL.

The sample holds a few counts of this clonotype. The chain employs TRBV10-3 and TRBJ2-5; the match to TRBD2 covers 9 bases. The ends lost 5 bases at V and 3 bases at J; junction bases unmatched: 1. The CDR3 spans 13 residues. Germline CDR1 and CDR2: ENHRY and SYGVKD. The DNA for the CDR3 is TGTGCCATCAGTCCTAGCGGGGAAGAGACCCAGTACTTC. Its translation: CAISPSGEETQYF.